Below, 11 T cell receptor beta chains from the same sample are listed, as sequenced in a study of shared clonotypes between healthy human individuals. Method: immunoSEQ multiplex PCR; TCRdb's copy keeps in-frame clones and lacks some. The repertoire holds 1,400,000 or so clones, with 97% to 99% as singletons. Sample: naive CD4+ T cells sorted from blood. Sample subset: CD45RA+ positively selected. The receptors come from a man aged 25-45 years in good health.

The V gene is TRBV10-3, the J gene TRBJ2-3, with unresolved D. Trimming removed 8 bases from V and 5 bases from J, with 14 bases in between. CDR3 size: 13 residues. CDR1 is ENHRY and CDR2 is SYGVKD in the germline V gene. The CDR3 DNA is TGTGCCATCTCTAAGGAGCTTGGAGATACGCAGTATTTT. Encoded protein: CAISKELGDTQYF.

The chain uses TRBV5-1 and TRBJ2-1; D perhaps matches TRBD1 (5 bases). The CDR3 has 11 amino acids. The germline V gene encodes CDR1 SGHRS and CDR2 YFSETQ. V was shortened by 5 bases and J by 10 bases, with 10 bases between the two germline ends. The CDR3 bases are TGCGCCAGCAGACAGGATTACGAGCAGTTCTTC. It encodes CASRQDYEQFF.

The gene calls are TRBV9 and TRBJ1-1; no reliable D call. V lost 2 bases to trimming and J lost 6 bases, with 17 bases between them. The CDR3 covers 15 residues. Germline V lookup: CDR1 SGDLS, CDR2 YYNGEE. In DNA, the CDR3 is TGTGCCAGCAGCGTCCTCATTGGGAATGTGGCTGAAGCTTTCTTT. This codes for CASSVLIGNVAEAFF.

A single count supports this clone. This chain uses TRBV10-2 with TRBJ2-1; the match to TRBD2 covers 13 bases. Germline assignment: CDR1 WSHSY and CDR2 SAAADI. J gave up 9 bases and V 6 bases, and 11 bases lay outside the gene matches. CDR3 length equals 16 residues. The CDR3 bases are TGCGCCAGCAGACGTTGGACCGGGACTAGCGGGATTGAGCAGTTCTTC. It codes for CASRRWTGTSGIEQFF.

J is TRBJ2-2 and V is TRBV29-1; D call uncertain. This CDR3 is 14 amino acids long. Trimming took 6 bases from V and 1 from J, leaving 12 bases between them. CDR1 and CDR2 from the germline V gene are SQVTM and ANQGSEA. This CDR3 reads CSVLPGVNTGELFF. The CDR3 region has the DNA TGCAGCGTCCTCCCTGGGGTGAACACCGGGGAGCTGTTTTTT.

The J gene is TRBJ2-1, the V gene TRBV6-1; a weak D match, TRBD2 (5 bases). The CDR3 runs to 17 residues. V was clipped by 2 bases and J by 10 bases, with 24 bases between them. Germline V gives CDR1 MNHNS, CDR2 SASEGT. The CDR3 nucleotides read TGTGCCAGCAGTGAACAACCGGGAATGTTAGTGTATGCGGAGCAGTTCTTC. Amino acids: CASSEQPGMLVYAEQFF.

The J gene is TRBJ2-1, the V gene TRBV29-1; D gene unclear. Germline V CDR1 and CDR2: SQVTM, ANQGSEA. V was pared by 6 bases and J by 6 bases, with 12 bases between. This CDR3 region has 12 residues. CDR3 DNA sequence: TGCAGCGTCTCCCGGTCCAGCAATGAGCAGTTCTTC. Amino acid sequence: CSVSRSSNEQFF.

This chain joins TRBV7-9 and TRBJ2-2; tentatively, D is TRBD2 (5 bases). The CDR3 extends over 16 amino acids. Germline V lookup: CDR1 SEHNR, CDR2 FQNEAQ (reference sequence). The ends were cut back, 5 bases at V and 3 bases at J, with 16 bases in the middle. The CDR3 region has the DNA TGTGCCAGCAGCGCCGCCGGGCGGAGGTACACCGGGGAGCTGTTTTTT. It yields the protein CASSAAGRRYTGELFF.

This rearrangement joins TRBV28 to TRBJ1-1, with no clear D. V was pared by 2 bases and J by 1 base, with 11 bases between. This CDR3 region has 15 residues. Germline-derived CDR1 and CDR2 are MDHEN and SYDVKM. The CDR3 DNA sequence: TGTGCCAGCAGTTTACTTTTTTCAAGGAACACTGAAGCTTTCTTT. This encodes CASSLLFSRNTEAFF.

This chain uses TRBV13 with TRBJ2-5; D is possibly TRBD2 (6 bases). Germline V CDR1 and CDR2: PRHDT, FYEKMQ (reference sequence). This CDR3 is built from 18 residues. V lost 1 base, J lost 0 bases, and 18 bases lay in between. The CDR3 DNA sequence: TGTGCCAGCAGCTTAGTCGGCCGGGCGGGACGGGACCAAGAGACCCAGTACTTC. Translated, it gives CASSLVGRAGRDQETQYF.

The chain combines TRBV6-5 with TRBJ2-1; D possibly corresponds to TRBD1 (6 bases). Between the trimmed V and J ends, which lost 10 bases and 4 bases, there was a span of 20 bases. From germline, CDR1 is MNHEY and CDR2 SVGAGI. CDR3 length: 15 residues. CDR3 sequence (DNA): TGTGCCATCTCTCCTGGGGGCGGAACTTACAATGAGCAGTTCTTC. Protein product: CAISPGGGTYNEQFF.